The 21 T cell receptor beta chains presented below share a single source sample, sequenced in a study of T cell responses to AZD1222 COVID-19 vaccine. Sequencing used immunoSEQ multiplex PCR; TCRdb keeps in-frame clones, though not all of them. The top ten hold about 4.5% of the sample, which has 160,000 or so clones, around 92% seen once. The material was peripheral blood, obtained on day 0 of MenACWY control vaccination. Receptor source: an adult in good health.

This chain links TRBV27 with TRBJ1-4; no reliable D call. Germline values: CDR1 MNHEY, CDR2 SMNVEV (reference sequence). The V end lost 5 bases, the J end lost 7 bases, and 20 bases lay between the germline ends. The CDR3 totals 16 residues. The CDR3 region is CASSLPATPRREKLFF. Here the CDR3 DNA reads TGTGCCAGCAGTCTCCCGGCGACCCCGAGGCGTGAAAAACTGTTTTTT.

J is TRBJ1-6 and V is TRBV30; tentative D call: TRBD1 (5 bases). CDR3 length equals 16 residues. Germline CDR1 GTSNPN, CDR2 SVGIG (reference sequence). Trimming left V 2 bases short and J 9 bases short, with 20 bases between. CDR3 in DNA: TGTGCCTGGAGTCCGCCCGCAGGGCGAGGCGGTTCACCCCTCCACTTT. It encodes CAWSPPAGRGGSPLHF. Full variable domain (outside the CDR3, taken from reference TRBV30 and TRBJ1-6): SQTIHQWPATLVQPVGSPLSLECTVEGTSNPNLYWYRQAAGRGLQLLFYSVGIGQISSEVPQNLSASRPQDRQFILSSKKLLLSDSGFYLCAWSPPAGRGGSPLHFGNGTRLTVT.

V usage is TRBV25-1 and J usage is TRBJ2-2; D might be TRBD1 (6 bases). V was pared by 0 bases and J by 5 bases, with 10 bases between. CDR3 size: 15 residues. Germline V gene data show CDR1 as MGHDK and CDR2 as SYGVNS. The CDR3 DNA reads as TGTGCCAGCAGTGAATATTATGACAGGACCGGGGAGCTGTTTTTT. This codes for CASSEYYDRTGELFF.

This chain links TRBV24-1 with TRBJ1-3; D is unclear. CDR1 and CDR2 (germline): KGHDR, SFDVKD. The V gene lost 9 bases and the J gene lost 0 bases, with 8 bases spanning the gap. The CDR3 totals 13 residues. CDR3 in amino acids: CATAGLSGNTIYF. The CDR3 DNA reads TGTGCCACCGCAGGACTCTCTGGAAACACCATATATTTT.

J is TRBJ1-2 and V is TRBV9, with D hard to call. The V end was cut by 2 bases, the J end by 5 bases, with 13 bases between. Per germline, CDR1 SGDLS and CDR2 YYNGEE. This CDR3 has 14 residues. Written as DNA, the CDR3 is TGTGCCAGCAGCGTTGCCTTGGAGAGATATGGCTACACCTTC. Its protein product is CASSVALERYGYTF.

The CDR3 DNA sequence: TGTGCCAGCAGTGCCAACAGGGTTGGGGAGACCCAGTACTTC. It yields the protein CASSANRVGETQYF. The J gene is TRBJ2-5, the V gene TRBV28; D is possibly TRBD1 (6 bases). The ends were cut back, 5 bases at V and 5 bases at J, with 15 bases in the middle. Germline V gene sequence: CDR1 MDHEN, CDR2 SYDVKM. The CDR3 extends over 14 amino acids.

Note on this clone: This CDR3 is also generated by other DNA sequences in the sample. This CDR3 reads CASSPRLNTEAFF. The CDR3 coding sequence is TGTGCCAGCAGCCCGCGGTTGAACACTGAAGCTTTCTTT. This chain joins TRBV28 and TRBJ1-1; D gene ambiguous. V lost 6 bases to trimming and J lost 0 bases, with 8 bases between them. CDR1 is MDHEN, CDR2 SYDVKM, per germline. The CDR3 has 13 residues. Together with reference TRBV28 and TRBJ1-1, the CDR3 gives the full variable domain: DVKVTQSSRYLVKRTGEKVFLECVQDMDHENMFWYRQDPGLGLRLIYFSYDVKMKEKGDIPEGYSVSREKKERFSLILESASTNQTSMYLCASSPRLNTEAFFGQGTRLTVV.

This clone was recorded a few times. The CDR3 sequence is CASSHDLNTEAFF. For the CDR3, the DNA is TGTGCCAGCAGCCATGACTTGAACACTGAAGCTTTCTTT. The chain has TRBV16 and TRBJ1-1; D is undetermined. CDR1 is KGHSY, CDR2 FQNENV, per germline. This CDR3 is built from 13 residues. V was shortened by 3 bases and J by 0 bases, with 5 bases between the two germline ends. Complete variable domain (other parts from reference TRBV16 and TRBJ1-1): GEEVAQTPKHLVRGEGQKAKLYCAPIKGHSYVFWYQQVLKNEFKFLISFQNENVFDETGMPKERFSAKCLPNSPCSLEIQATKLEDSAVYFCASSHDLNTEAFFGQGTRLTVV.

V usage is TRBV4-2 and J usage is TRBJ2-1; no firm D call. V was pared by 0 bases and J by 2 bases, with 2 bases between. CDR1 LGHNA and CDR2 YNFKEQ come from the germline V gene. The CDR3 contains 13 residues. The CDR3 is CASSQDTYNEQFF. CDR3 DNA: TGTGCCAGCAGCCAAGATACCTACAATGAGCAGTTCTTC.

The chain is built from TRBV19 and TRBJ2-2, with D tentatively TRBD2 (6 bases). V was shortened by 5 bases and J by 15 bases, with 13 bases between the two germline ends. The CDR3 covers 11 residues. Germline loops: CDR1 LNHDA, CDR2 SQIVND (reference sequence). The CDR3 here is CASSSGLQVFF. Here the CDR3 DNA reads TGTGCCAGTAGTTCGGGACTGCAGGTGTTTTTT.

CDR3 amino acids: CASNFADSPREQYF. Here the CDR3 DNA reads TGTGCCAGCAACTTCGCGGACAGTCCCCGGGAGCAGTACTTC. This chain uses TRBV5-6 with TRBJ2-7, with a possible D match to TRBD1 (6 bases). Germline lookup yields CDR1 SGHDT and CDR2 YYEEEE. V lost 6 bases and J 7 bases, leaving 20 bases between the germline ends. There are 14 residues in the CDR3. Full variable domain (rest looked up from reference TRBV5-6 and TRBJ2-7): DAGVTQSPTHLIKTRGQQVTLRCSPKSGHDTVSWYQQALGQGPQFIFQYYEEEERQRGNFPDRFSGHQFPNYSSELNVNALLLGDSALYLCASNFADSPREQYFGPGTRLTVT.

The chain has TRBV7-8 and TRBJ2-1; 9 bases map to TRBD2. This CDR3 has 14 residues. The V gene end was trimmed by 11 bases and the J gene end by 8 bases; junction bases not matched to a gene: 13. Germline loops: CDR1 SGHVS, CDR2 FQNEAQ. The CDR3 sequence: CADSEVAGVHEQFF. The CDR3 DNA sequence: TGTGCCGATTCCGAGGTAGCGGGAGTCCATGAGCAGTTCTTC.

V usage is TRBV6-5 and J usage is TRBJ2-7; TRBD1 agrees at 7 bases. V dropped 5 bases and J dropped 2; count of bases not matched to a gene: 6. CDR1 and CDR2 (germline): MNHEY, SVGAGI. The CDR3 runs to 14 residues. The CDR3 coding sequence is TGTGCCAGCAGTCCGGGACAGCGAACCTACGAGCAGTACTTC. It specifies CASSPGQRTYEQYF.

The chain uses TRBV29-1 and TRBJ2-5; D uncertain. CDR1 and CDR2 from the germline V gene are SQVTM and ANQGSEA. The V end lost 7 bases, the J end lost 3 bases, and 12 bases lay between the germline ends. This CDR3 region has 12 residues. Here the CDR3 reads CSASPDKETQYF. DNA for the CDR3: TGCAGCGCGAGTCCGGATAAAGAGACCCAGTACTTC.

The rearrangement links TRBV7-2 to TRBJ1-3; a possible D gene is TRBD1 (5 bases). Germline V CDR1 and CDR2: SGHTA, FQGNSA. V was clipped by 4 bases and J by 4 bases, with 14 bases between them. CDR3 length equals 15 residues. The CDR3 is CASSSWDEGGNTIYF. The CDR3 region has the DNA TGTGCCAGCAGCTCTTGGGACGAGGGAGGAAACACCATATATTTT.

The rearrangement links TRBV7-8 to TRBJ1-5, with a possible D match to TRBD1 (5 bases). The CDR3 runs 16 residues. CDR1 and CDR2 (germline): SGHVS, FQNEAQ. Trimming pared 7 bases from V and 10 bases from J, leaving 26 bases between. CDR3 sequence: CASTPYRGAGWGPQHF. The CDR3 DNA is TGTGCCAGCACCCCCTATAGGGGCGCGGGGTGGGGACCCCAGCATTTT.

The CDR3 nucleotides are TGTGCCATCAGACCGGGACAGGGCTACGAGCAGTACTTC. Translating it yields CAIRPGQGYEQYF. The chain is built from TRBV10-3 and TRBJ2-7; 9 nucleotides align to TRBD1. There are 13 residues in the CDR3. Germline trimming cut 6 bases from V and 3 bases from J; bases unmatched to any gene: 3. CDR1 and CDR2 from the germline V gene are ENHRY and SYGVKD.

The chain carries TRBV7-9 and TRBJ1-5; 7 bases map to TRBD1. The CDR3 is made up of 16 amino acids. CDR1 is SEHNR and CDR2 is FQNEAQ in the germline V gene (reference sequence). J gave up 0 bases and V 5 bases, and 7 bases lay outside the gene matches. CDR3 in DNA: TGTGCCAGCAGCAGGGGGCCGAGGGATAGCAATCAGCCCCAGCATTTT. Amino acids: CASSRGPRDSNQPQHF.

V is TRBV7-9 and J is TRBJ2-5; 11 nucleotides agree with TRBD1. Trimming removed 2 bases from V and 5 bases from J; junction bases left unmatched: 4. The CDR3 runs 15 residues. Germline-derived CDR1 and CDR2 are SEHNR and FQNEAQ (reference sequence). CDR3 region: CASSLRTGGWETQYF. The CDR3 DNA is TGTGCCAGCAGCTTAAGGACAGGGGGCTGGGAGACCCAGTACTTC.

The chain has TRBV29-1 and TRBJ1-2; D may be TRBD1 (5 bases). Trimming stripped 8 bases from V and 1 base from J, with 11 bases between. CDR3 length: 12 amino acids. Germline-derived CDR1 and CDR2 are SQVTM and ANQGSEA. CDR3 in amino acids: CSIQTVNYGYTF. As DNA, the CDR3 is TGCAGCATTCAGACAGTTAACTATGGCTACACCTTC.

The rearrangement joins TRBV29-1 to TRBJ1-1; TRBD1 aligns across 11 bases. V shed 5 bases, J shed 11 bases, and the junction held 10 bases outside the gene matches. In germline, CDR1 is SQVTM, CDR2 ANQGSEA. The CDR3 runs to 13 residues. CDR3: CSVRTGGVNRAFF. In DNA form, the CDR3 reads TGCAGCGTTAGGACAGGGGGCGTCAATAGGGCTTTCTTT.